Detailed here is one TCR beta chain. The sample is drawn from a study of technical replicates of blood from a few donors. Method: immunoSEQ multiplex PCR; TCRdb's copy keeps in-frame clones and lacks some. In the table there are about 89,000 clones, just under 95% of which are singletons. V was cut by 2 bases and J by 3 bases, with 12 bases left in between. Per germline, CDR1 SGHRS and CDR2 YFSETQ. The CDR3 totals 14 residues. This clonotype originated in a human donor in good health. Sequenced input: T cells isolated from PBMCs. This chain connects TRBV5-1 to TRBJ2-7; D is unresolved. In DNA, the CDR3 is TGCGCCAGCAGCTTCGTCGAAACGCGCTACGAGCAGTACTTC. It codes for CASSFVETRYEQYF.